This T cell receptor beta chain comes out of a study of cytomegalovirus exposure and HLA in healthy donors. Background on the study: Earlier, 90 million to 140 million unique TCR beta sequences were recovered from around 180 million T cells by an analysis. A data release that came early held 80 million or so unique TCRs from HLA-typed donors.

The CDR3 has 16 amino acids. V gave up 0 bases and J gave up 4 bases, with 13 bases separating them. The germline CDR1 and CDR2 sequences are LGHNA and YSLEER. Study-level findings and limits: Apart from CMV serostatus, no immune exposure information was available.

A remark on this clone: The antigen is not known.

PCR was performed using 60 Vbeta and 13 Jbeta primers. Per the original data handling: Roughly 11 million of the about 80 million unique TCR beta chains counted in a later analysis were shared. Profiling relied on immunoSEQ multiplex PCR, and the TCRdb table lists in-frame clones only, not all of them. D and trimming were read from the DNA, whereas the V and J calls and clone size are those reported in that table. The sample has approximately 90,000 clones, about two thirds seen once. Sequenced input: PBMCs. The J gene is TRBJ1-5, the V gene TRBV4-3; maybe TRBD1 (5 bases). The clonotype was recovered from a woman between 45 and 60 years old in good health and CMV-seropositive. CDR3 sequence (DNA): TGCGCCAGCAGCCAAGATGGAGGGGCTTTAAATCAGCCCCAGCATTTT. The encoded protein is CASSQDGGALNQPQHF.